One and the same sample provided the 20 T cell receptor beta chains below, sequenced in a study of T cell responses to AZD1222 COVID-19 vaccine. TCRdb's table, derived via immunoSEQ multiplex PCR, lists solely in-frame clones and lacks some. The top ten hold 11% to 15% of the sample, which has about 31,000 clones, approximately 90% seen once. The material was peripheral blood, obtained 28 days after the second AZD1222 dose. The receptors originated from an adult who received the AZD1222 COVID-19 vaccine.

This chain joins TRBV11-3 and TRBJ2-7, with D perhaps TRBD1 (6 bases). CDR1 and CDR2 from the germline V gene are SGHNT and YENEEA. The CDR3 has 15 amino acids. Trimming shortened V by 5 bases and J by 0 bases, and 14 bases separated the two germline ends. The CDR3 DNA reads TGTGCCAGCAGCCACGGGACAACGACCTCCTACGAGCAGTACTTC. The encoded protein is CASSHGTTTSYEQYF.

The rearrangement joins TRBV12-3 or TRBV12-4 to TRBJ2-1; D is ambiguous. The CDR3 runs to 13 residues. V lost 7 bases and J 10 bases, leaving 17 bases between the germline ends. The CDR3 region is CASTPRIVGEQFF. CDR3 in DNA: TGTGCCAGCACCCCCCGGATAGTGGGGGAGCAGTTCTTC.

The chain carries TRBV3-1 (or the pseudogene TRBV3-2) and TRBJ1-2; D is unclear. The CDR3 is 16 residues long. V lost 1 base and J lost 4, with 16 bases in between. CDR1 and CDR2 (germline): LGHDT, YNNKEL (reference sequence). The CDR3 sequence: CASSQVGGVVFYGYTF. The CDR3 DNA reads as TGTGCCAGCAGCCAAGTAGGCGGGGTCGTATTCTATGGCTACACCTTC.

There are a few counts of this clone. The chain links TRBV28 to TRBJ1-5; D remains unclear. CDR3 length: 13 residues. V gave up 9 bases and J gave up 2 bases, with 11 bases separating them. Looked up from germline, CDR1 is MDHEN and CDR2 is SYDVKM. CDR3 region: CASQFRGNQPQHF. In DNA form, the CDR3 reads TGTGCCAGTCAATTTCGGGGCAATCAGCCCCAGCATTTT.

This clone was seen just once. The rearrangement joins TRBV28 to TRBJ1-2, with 11 positions matching TRBD1. This CDR3 has 15 amino acids. The V gene's germline CDR1 is MDHEN and CDR2 SYDVKM. The trim removed 6 bases at V and 7 bases at J, leaving 10 bases unmatched. CDR3 coding DNA: TGTGCCAGCAGCCGGCCGGACAGGGGGCCAGCTGGCTACACCTTC. Encoded protein: CASSRPDRGPAGYTF.

The chain couples TRBV29-1 to TRBJ2-5, with D possibly matching TRBD1 (6 bases). Germline CDR1 and CDR2: SQVTM and ANQGSEA. V gave up 5 bases and J gave up 0 bases, with 13 bases separating them. This CDR3 is built from 14 residues. The DNA for the CDR3 is TGCAGCGTTCGCAAAGGACAGAACCAAGAGACCCAGTACTTC. It yields the protein CSVRKGQNQETQYF. The full variable domain, with the rest looked up from reference TRBV29-1 and TRBJ2-5, is SAVISQKPSRDICQRGTSLTIQCQVDSQVTMMFWYRQQPGQSLTLIATANQGSEATYESGFVIDKFPISRPNLTFSTLTVSNMSPEDSSIYLCSVRKGQNQETQYFGPGTRLLVL.

The rearrangement uses TRBV6-1 and TRBJ1-5, with D perhaps matching TRBD1 (5 bases). CDR1 is MNHNS, CDR2 SASEGT, per germline. Trimming shortened V by 4 bases and J by 7 bases, and 11 bases separated the two germline ends. The CDR3 is made up of 13 amino acids. The CDR3 DNA follows: TGTGCCAGCAGTGGGGGGGGTAAACAGCCCCAGCATTTT. Protein: CASSGGGKQPQHF.

This chain links TRBV18 with TRBJ1-5; possible D gene TRBD1, 6 bases. The CDR3 contains 15 residues. Per germline, CDR1 KGHSH and CDR2 LQKENI. V was pared by 0 bases and J by 4 bases, with 10 bases between. The CDR3 nucleotides read TGTGCCAGCTCACCACCGGGGGCGGGGAATCAGCCCCAGCATTTT. Translated, it gives CASSPPGAGNQPQHF.

V and J are TRBV28 and TRBJ1-1; D might be TRBD1 (6 bases). Germline V CDR1 and CDR2: MDHEN, SYDVKM. CDR3 size: 13 residues. Trimming removed 10 bases from V and 13 bases from J, with 25 bases in between. The CDR3 region is CATWTTNRESGFF. In DNA, the CDR3 is TGTGCCACCTGGACAACAAACAGGGAATCGGGTTTCTTT.

This chain links TRBV7-9 with TRBJ2-7; no clear D gene. The CDR3 length is 16 residues. V was cut by 4 bases and J by 1 base, with 17 bases left in between. The germline CDR1 and CDR2 sequences are SEHNR and FQNEAQ (reference sequence). For the CDR3, the DNA is TGTGCCAGCAGCTCCGAAATGCGATTAGGTTCCTACGAGCAGTACTTC. This codes for CASSSEMRLGSYEQYF.

The chain combines TRBV10-3 with TRBJ1-5; D perhaps matches TRBD1 (6 bases). V was pared by 3 bases and J by 2 bases, with 11 bases between. Germline V gene sequence: CDR1 ENHRY, CDR2 SYGVKD. The CDR3 contains 15 residues. Here the CDR3 DNA reads TGTGCCATCAGTGACCCAGGGGTAGGCAATCAGCCCCAGCATTTT. This sequence encodes CAISDPGVGNQPQHF.

The chain employs TRBV7-2 and TRBJ1-2; 7 positions agree with TRBD1. The CDR3 has 15 amino acids. Germline V gene data show CDR1 as SGHTA and CDR2 as FQGNSA. The V segment lost 5 bases and the J segment 7 bases; nucleotides outside the gene matches: 13. The CDR3 spells CASSAELQGIVGYTF. The CDR3 coding sequence is TGTGCCAGCAGCGCAGAATTACAGGGGATAGTTGGCTACACCTTC.

The chain has TRBV6-1 and TRBJ1-1; no firm D call. The CDR3 length is 13 residues. Trimming took off 2 bases at V and 4 bases at J, with 8 bases between the two ends. Germline CDR1 reads MNHNS; CDR2 reads SASEGT. In DNA, the CDR3 is TGTGCCAGCAGTGAATCCAGCCTCACTGAAGCTTTCTTT. Translating it yields CASSESSLTEAFF.

The genes are TRBV7-9 and TRBJ1-2, with D perhaps matching TRBD1 (5 bases). Trimming cost V 11 bases and J 4 bases, with 11 bases left between them. This CDR3 is 11 amino acids long. CDR1 SEHNR and CDR2 FQNEAQ come from the germline V gene (reference sequence). The CDR3 protein is CAAGDRYGYTF. The CDR3 coding sequence is TGTGCCGCTGGGGACCGCTATGGCTACACCTTC.

V is TRBV19 and J is TRBJ1-2; TRBD1 aligns across 7 bases. Germline CDR1 LNHDA, CDR2 SQIVND (reference sequence). J gave up 2 bases and V 9 bases, and 9 bases lay outside the gene matches. The CDR3 contains 14 residues. DNA of the CDR3: TGTGCCAGCACGCTACAGGGGTTGAACTATGGCTACACCTTC. This codes for CASTLQGLNYGYTF.

V and J are TRBV9 and TRBJ1-6, with TRBD1 matching over 7 bases. Per germline, CDR1 SGDLS and CDR2 YYNGEE. Trimming took 0 bases from V and 6 from J; bases not matched to a gene: 3. CDR3 size: 15 residues. The CDR3 nucleotides read TGTGCCAGCAGCGTAGCGGCAGGGGGTAATTCACCCCTCCACTTT. Translation gives CASSVAAGGNSPLHF.

This chain links TRBV5-6 with TRBJ1-1; D might be TRBD1 (5 bases). This CDR3 spans 16 amino acids. Germline CDR1 and CDR2: SGHDT and YYEEEE. V was pared by 3 bases and J by 6 bases, with 21 bases between. The chain's CDR3 is CASSWELKGRLAEAFF. The CDR3 region has the DNA TGTGCCAGCAGCTGGGAGCTCAAGGGGCGGTTGGCTGAAGCTTTCTTT.

The V and J genes are TRBV10-2 and TRBJ1-6; D is perhaps TRBD1 (6 bases). Germline CDR1 and CDR2: WSHSY and SAAADI. The CDR3 totals 15 residues. V gave up 2 bases and J gave up 9 bases, with 14 bases separating them. DNA for the CDR3: TGCGCCAGCAGTGAGCTCAGGACAGCTGGTTCACCCCTCCACTTT. Translated, it gives CASSELRTAGSPLHF.

The V and J genes are TRBV29-1 and TRBJ2-6, with a possible D match to TRBD2 (5 bases). The length of the CDR3 is 16 residues. The germline V and J ends were trimmed by 7 bases and 2 bases, with 18 bases remaining between them. CDR1 SQVTM and CDR2 ANQGSEA come from the germline V gene. CDR3 in amino acids: CSAGLLDTAGANVLTF. CDR3 bases: TGCAGCGCCGGACTCCTCGACACCGCTGGGGCCAACGTCCTGACTTTC.

The chain joins TRBV6-5 to TRBJ2-1; 9 positions agree with TRBD1. After removal of 5 bases from V and 4 bases from J, the junction contained 6 bases not matched to a gene. The CDR3 has 15 residues. The V gene's germline CDR1 is MNHEY and CDR2 SVGAGI. CDR3 residues: CASSPSGTGYNEQFF. The CDR3 DNA reads TGTGCCAGCAGTCCATCCGGGACAGGGTACAATGAGCAGTTCTTC.